The 4 T cell receptor beta chains below were found in one sample sequenced in a study of T cells after somatic rescue of genetic block. The protocol was immunoSEQ multiplex PCR, while the TCRdb copy is restricted to in-frame clones and leaves out a portion. The table records around 100,000 clones, about 93% of them present only once. The specimen sequenced was peripheral blood mononuclear cells (PBMCs). These TCRs come from a woman aged 18-29 years.

The rearrangement joins TRBV4-1 to TRBJ2-7; 9 nucleotides agree with TRBD1. Losses at the gene ends were 4 bases for V and 3 bases for J; bases not matched to a gene: 10. The CDR3 spans 16 residues. The germline V gene encodes CDR1 MGHRA and CDR2 YSYEKL. CDR3 coding DNA: TGCGCCAGCAGCCCCGGGAACCGGGACAGGGTCTACGAGCAGTACTTC. Protein sequence: CASSPGNRDRVYEQYF.

The gene calls are TRBV10-3 and TRBJ1-5; 9 nucleotides line up with TRBD1. V gave up 2 bases and J gave up 3 bases; unmatched junction bases: 8. The CDR3 is 17 amino acids. Germline V gene lookup returns CDR1 ENHRY and CDR2 SYGVKD. The CDR3 DNA follows: TGTGCCATCAGTGAGCCCGGGACAGGGAACTACAATCAGCCCCAGCATTTT. This encodes CAISEPGTGNYNQPQHF.

The chain carries TRBV14 and TRBJ2-7; unclear D gene. V lost 11 bases to trimming and J lost 2 bases, with 16 bases between them. In germline, CDR1 is SGHDN, CDR2 FVKESK. The CDR3 runs 13 residues. CDR3 coding DNA: TGTGCCTCCCAGTCGGGCCCTGCCTACGAGCAGTACTTC. Its translation: CASQSGPAYEQYF.

This chain connects TRBV4-3 to TRBJ2-3, with D unclear. In germline, CDR1 is LGHNA, CDR2 YSLEER. Trimming took off 4 bases at V and 4 bases at J, with 12 bases between the two ends. The CDR3 totals 14 residues. This CDR3 is CASSPSRAADTQYF. CDR3 DNA: TGCGCCAGCAGCCCTAGTCGGGCAGCAGATACGCAGTATTTT.